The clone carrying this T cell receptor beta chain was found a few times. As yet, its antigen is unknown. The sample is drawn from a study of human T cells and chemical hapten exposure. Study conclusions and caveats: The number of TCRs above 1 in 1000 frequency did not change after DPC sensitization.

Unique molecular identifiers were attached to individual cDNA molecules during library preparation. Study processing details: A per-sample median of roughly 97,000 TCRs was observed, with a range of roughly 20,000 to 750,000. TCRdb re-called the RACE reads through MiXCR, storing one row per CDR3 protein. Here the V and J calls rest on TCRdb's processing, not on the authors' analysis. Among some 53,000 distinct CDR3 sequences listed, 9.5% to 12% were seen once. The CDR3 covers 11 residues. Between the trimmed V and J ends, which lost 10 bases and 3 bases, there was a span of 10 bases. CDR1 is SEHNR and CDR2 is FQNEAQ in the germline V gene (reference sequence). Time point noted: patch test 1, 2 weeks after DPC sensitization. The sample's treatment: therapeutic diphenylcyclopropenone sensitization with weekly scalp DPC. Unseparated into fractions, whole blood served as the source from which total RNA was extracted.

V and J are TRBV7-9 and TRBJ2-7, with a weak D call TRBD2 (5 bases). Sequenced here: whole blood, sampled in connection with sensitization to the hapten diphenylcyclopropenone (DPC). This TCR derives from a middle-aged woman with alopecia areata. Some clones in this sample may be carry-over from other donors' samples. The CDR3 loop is CATSRGYEQYF. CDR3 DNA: TGTGCCACGAGCCGGGGCTACGAGCAGTACTTC.